Listed below are T cell receptor beta chains from one sample, sequenced in a study of technical replicates of blood from a handful of donors. Profiling relied on immunoSEQ multiplex PCR, and the TCRdb table lists in-frame clones only, not all of them. The table has fewer than 60,000 clones, more than 85% seen once. The material sequenced was PBMCs. Every receptor here comes from a human donor in good health. Some clones in this sample may be carry-over from other donors' samples. Each CDR3 is given without its conserved first and last residue. The size of a clone is reported for some rows only, either as once, few or many, or as a class for expanded clones.

CDR3 protein | clone size | V gene
ASSLVTGFAGELF | NA | TRBV5-4
ASSPPSGGGTDTQY | NA | TRBV18
ASSIHRGLGYGYT | NA | TRBV21-1
ASSLGDTFGNQPQH | NA | TRBV5-5
SVAGTSVQKGEYEQY | few | TRBV29-1
ASRTLGGRTGELF | NA | TRBV19
SVDPRITAF | NA | TRBV29-1
ASSLSAGAGANVLT | few | TRBV7-3
ASSYADTHVHQPQH | NA | TRBV6-6
ASSPRGKSGELF | NA | TRBV14
ASSDLAPGDIQNTEAF | NA | TRBV25-1
ASSPVERSKTGELF | NA | TRBV7-9
ASSQDGGGGRTEAF | NA | TRBV4-1
ASSPPEALETQY | NA | TRBV18
ASRAGDRVQEQF | once | TRBV6-5
ASSARRGVQETQY | NA | TRBV7-2
ASSQQGNPYGYT | NA | TRBV7-2
ASSQEPGGAGHEQY | NA | TRBV4-2
ASEGTGLAGATQY | NA | TRBV6-6
ASSNPGLAGLYEQY | NA | TRBV27
ASSQDWSGFGSGSNEQF | NA | TRBV4-2
ATREEARGVGPLH | NA | TRBV10-3
ASSLHLGAGYEQY | NA | TRBV7-2
ASSSRDQETQY | NA | TRBV7-9
ASSISGVETQY | NA | TRBV10-3
ASRPRGGTGNTIY | NA | TRBV6-6
ASSTGQQETQY | NA | TRBV5-4
ASSSKTGGSYNSPLH | NA | TRBV5-1
AIAQQGGTEAF | NA | TRBV10-3
ASSFSGDSNQPQH | NA | TRBV5-1
ASSQSTGTGEF | NA | TRBV14
ASSLLGGDIQY | NA | TRBV5-6
ASSTGRAYNEQF | once | TRBV5-1
ASSGLDDTEAF | NA | TRBV19
ASSLGQLNTEAF | NA | TRBV7-2
ASSRDRGREAF | NA | TRBV6-5
AWRHGGAAYEQY | NA | TRBV30
AISESDRGNYGYT | NA | TRBV10-3
ASSFGGLYEQY | NA | TRBV5-1
ASSLAYRANGYT | NA | TRBV27
SAGRSETQY | NA | TRBV20-1
ASSQGGTSGDNEQF | NA | TRBV5-1
ASSSRTGWSQPQH | NA | TRBV19
ASSKRGGNSDTQY | NA | TRBV6-1
AWSVRRYSEDNNQPQH | NA | TRBV30
ASSGWADRSYEQY | NA | TRBV5-8
ASSVVSASYNEQF | NA | TRBV9
ASGETSGGAMAKNIQY | once | TRBV10-1
ASSQDRYTDTQY | NA | TRBV4-1
AWSASRWGQGVSF | NA | TRBV30
ASTGGSRDTGELF | once | TRBV5-5
ASSQEPLAGSL | NA | TRBV4-1
ASSSHPTGTEAF | NA | TRBV6-5
ASSLQGPSNEQF | NA | TRBV7-9
ASSDLPGTRGTDTQY | NA | TRBV5-4
ASSAGRSNYGYT | NA | TRBV19
ASSWTGKTEAF | NA | TRBV5-6
ASSAGPWMNSPLH | NA | TRBV7-2
ASSTTGIEQY | NA | TRBV7-9